This T cell receptor delta chain was recovered during a study of Vδ1+ human thymocytes. This CDR3 comprises 19 residues. In germline, CDR1 is TSWWSYY, CDR2 QGS. Trimming took 1 base from V and 0 from J; bases not matched to a gene: 12. The template was reverse-transcribed extracted RNA. Pooled V-gene forward primers with one constant-region reverse primer generated the CDR3 amplicons by multiplex PCR. TCRdb re-called clones from the multiplex PCR reads via CATT. The sample yields tens of thousands of delta-chain clones, roughly 15% seen once. This clone was detected only a few times. Its antigen is not identified. Overall study findings and caveats: Thymic TRG and TRD repertoires appeared highly polyclonal, with Gaussian CDR3 length distributions. The authors advised highly purified populations and single-cell validation. Thymic delta-chain repertoires held approximately 20% Vdelta2 sequences and few Vdelta3, despite high sort purity.

After alphabeta T cell depletion, CD3+ Vdelta1+ Vdelta2- thymocytes were sorted. Vdelta1+ thymocyte sorts reached between about 97% and 99.6% purity. Specimen: Vdelta1+ gamma-delta thymocytes from the thymus. The sample's subset: FACS-sorted CD3+ TCRalphabeta- TCRVdelta1+ TCRVdelta2- thymocytes. The clonotype was recovered from a boy younger than two who had congenital heart surgery. V gene TRDV1 combines with J gene TRDJ1, with 9 bases identical to TRDD3. The CDR3 spells CALGEQNNTGGLHTDKLIF. DNA for the CDR3: TGTGCTCTTGGGGAACAAAACAACACTGGGGGACTGCACACCGATAAACTCATCTTT.